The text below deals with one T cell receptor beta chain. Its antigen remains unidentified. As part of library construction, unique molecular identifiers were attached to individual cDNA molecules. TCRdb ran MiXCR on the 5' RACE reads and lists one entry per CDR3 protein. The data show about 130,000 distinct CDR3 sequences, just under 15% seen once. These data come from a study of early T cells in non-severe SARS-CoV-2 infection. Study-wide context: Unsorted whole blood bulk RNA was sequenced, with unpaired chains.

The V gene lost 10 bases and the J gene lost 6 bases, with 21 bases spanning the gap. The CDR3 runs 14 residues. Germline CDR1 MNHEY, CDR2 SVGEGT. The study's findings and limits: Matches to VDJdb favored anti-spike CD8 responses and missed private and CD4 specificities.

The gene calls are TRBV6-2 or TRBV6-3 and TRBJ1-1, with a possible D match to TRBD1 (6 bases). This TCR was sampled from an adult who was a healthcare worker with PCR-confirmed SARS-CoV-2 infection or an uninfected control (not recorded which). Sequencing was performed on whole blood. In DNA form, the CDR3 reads TGTGCCACGGGGGGGGGCAAATCGAGGGCTGAAGCTTTCTTT. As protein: CATGGGKSRAEAFF.